A single sample gave rise to the 26 T cell receptor beta chains below, sequenced in a study of vaccination effects on CD4 cells after COVID-19. For these TCRs, the target antigens are not known. CD4+ T cells were isolated after 10 days of culture. Assay used: immunoSEQ multiplex PCR; TCRdb lists only in-frame clones, some missing. Seen here are 65,000 to 80,000 clones, roughly three quarters observed once, and the top ten hold roughly 2%. Sequencing was performed on CD4+ T cells from PBMCs cultured without peptide, taken before COVID-19 vaccination. All receptors derive from a human donor who received a COVID-19 vaccine.

V usage is TRBV6-6 and J usage is TRBJ2-7, with 12 bases fitting TRBD1. The CDR3 length is 15 residues. J was trimmed by 5 bases and V by 5 bases; bases with no gene match: 7. CDR1 MNHNY and CDR2 SVGAGI come from the germline V gene (reference sequence). In DNA form, the CDR3 reads TGTGCCAGCAGTACCCGGGACAGGGGGCACGACGAGCAGTACGTC. Translated, it gives CASSTRDRGHDEQYV.

V is TRBV19 and J is TRBJ2-5, with 9 nucleotides matching TRBD1. CDR3 length: 15 residues. Germline CDR1 and CDR2: LNHDA and SQIVND (reference sequence). Unmatched junction bases numbered 7, after V lost 4 bases and J lost 4 bases. The CDR3 sequence is CASSTRQGVPETQYF. The CDR3 nucleotides read TGTGCCAGTAGTACCCGACAGGGGGTCCCAGAGACCCAGTACTTC.

The chain has TRBV14 and TRBJ2-2; D may be TRBD2 (6 bases). Between the trimmed V and J ends, which lost 0 bases and 5 bases, there was a span of 10 bases. Germline V CDR1 and CDR2: SGHDN, FVKESK. The CDR3 contains 15 residues. DNA of the CDR3: TGTGCCAGCAGCCAAGATCGTCGGGGGACCGGGGAGCTGTTTTTT. Translated: CASSQDRRGTGELFF.

V is TRBV7-2 and J is TRBJ2-1; perhaps D is TRBD1 or TRBD2 (5 bases each). V shed 7 bases and J shed 9 bases, with 16 bases lying between them. Germline CDR1 reads SGHTA; CDR2 reads FQGNSA. This CDR3 is built from 13 residues. The CDR3 DNA is TGTGCCAGCAACCGGGACCGGATGGGTGAGCAGTTCTTC. Encoded protein: CASNRDRMGEQFF.

The chain has TRBV24-1 and TRBJ2-3; 9 nucleotides agree with TRBD1. The CDR3 is 15 amino acids. From germline, CDR1 is KGHDR and CDR2 SFDVKD. Trimming took 3 bases from V and 3 from J; bases not matched to a gene: 3. CDR3 sequence reads: CATSDDGQGTDTQYF. In DNA, the CDR3 is TGTGCCACCAGTGATGACGGACAGGGGACAGATACGCAGTATTTT.

The V gene is TRBV30, the J gene TRBJ2-1; TRBD2 might be the D (5 bases). The ends were cut back, 3 bases at V and 0 bases at J, with 6 bases in the middle. From germline, CDR1 is GTSNPN and CDR2 SVGIG (reference sequence). The CDR3 consists of 13 residues. CDR3 sequence (DNA): TGTGCCTGGAGGGGGAGCTCCTACAATGAGCAGTTCTTC. Protein product: CAWRGSSYNEQFF.

This rearrangement joins TRBV11-2 to TRBJ2-3; D may be TRBD1 or TRBD2 (6 bases each). V gave up 5 bases and J gave up 8 bases, with 11 bases separating them. The CDR3 contains 12 residues. Germline V gives CDR1 SGHAT, CDR2 FQNNGV. CDR3 sequence: CASSIRGVTQYF. The DNA for the CDR3 is TGTGCCAGCAGCATAAGGGGGGTTACGCAGTATTTT.

This clone occurred a few times. As DNA, the CDR3 is TGCGCAAGTTCGCGGGCAAGTAATGAAAAACTGTTTTTT. This codes for CASSRASNEKLFF. This chain connects TRBV5-1 to TRBJ1-4; unclear D gene. The CDR3 covers 13 residues. In germline, CDR1 is SGHRS, CDR2 YFSETQ.

On this clone: Within the sample, other DNA sequences also encode this same CDR3. V is TRBV7-8 and J is TRBJ2-5, with D maybe TRBD2 (5 bases). The CDR3 extends over 13 amino acids. CDR1 is SGHVS and CDR2 is FQNEAQ in the germline V gene. Between the trimmed V and J ends, which lost 1 base and 5 bases, there was a span of 8 bases. CDR3 in amino acids: CASSLERGETQYF. The CDR3 DNA reads TGTGCCAGCAGCTTAGAACGGGGTGAGACCCAGTACTTC.

Comment on this clone: The germline gene is not matched at one end of the junction; a read error may be the cause. The genes are TRBV7-8 and TRBJ1-2, with a weak D call TRBD1 (5 bases). The CDR3 is 15 amino acids. CDR1 is SGHVS, CDR2 FQNEAQ, per germline. CDR3 loop: CASSLASVEGRGYIF. The CDR3 DNA is TGTGCCAGCAGCTTAGCGTCGGTGGAGGGGAGGGGCTACATCTTC.

The V call is TRBV15, the J call TRBJ2-3; maybe TRBD1 (5 bases). The V end was cut by 5 bases, the J end by 1 base, with 10 bases between. Germline V gene data show CDR1 as LNHNV and CDR2 as YYDKDF (reference sequence). This CDR3 is 14 amino acids long. The CDR3 bases are TGTGCCACCAGCCGGGCCAGGGGCACAGATACGCAGTATTTT. Amino acids: CATSRARGTDTQYF.

This clone was recorded a few times. The chain couples TRBV12-1 to TRBJ1-5; the table gives TRBD1 as D, unverified against the DNA. TRBV12-1 is labeled a pseudogene. The CDR3 runs 9 residues. The CDR3 spells CASKGAQHF. The DNA of the CDR3 is TGTGCCAGCAAGGGGGCCCAGCATTTT.

The V call is TRBV2, the J call TRBJ2-1; 7 bases fit TRBD2. The CDR3 extends over 17 amino acids. The germline gives CDR1 SNHLY, CDR2 FYNNEI. Germline trimming cut 4 bases from V and 0 bases from J; bases unmatched to any gene: 9. CDR3 coding DNA: TGTGCCAGCAGTGCCCGGATAGCGGGTAGCTCCTACAATGAGCAGTTCTTC. This translates into CASSARIAGSSYNEQFF.

The CDR3 loop reads CASSSGTGAEQYV. The CDR3 DNA follows: TGTGCCAGCAGTTCGGGGACAGGAGCCGAGCAGTACGTC. This rearrangement joins TRBV12-3 or TRBV12-4 to TRBJ2-7; 8 nucleotides align to TRBD1. CDR3 length: 13 residues. The ends lost 4 bases at V and 6 bases at J; junction bases unmatched: 5.

The rearrangement joins TRBV18 to TRBJ2-5; D unresolved. The CDR3 is made up of 15 amino acids. The V gene's germline CDR1 is KGHSH and CDR2 LQKENI. Trimming cost V 6 bases and J 0 bases, with 14 bases left between them. CDR3 loop: CASSYLDAYQETQYF. As DNA, the CDR3 is TGTGCCAGCTCCTACTTAGACGCGTACCAAGAGACCCAGTACTTC.

The chain has TRBV24-1 and TRBJ2-1, with D tentatively TRBD1 (6 bases). The ends were cut back, 4 bases at V and 9 bases at J, with 18 bases in the middle. The CDR3 totals 15 residues. The germline gives CDR1 KGHDR, CDR2 SFDVKD. CDR3 residues: CATSETGHLLGEQFF. As DNA, the CDR3 is TGTGCCACCAGTGAAACGGGACACTTGTTGGGTGAGCAGTTCTTC.

The chain has TRBV24-1 and TRBJ1-2; no firm D call. This CDR3 contains 11 residues. Germline CDR1 is KGHDR and CDR2 is SFDVKD. Deletions cut 5 bases from V and 7 bases from J, with 7 bases between. In DNA, the CDR3 is TGTGCCACCAGTGCCGGTTCTGGCTACACCTTC. Protein sequence: CATSAGSGYTF.

The V gene is TRBV5-1, the J gene TRBJ1-4; maybe TRBD1 (5 bases). Germline CDR1 SGHRS, CDR2 YFSETQ. V was clipped by 1 base and J by 2 bases, with 12 bases between them. CDR3 size: 16 residues. CDR3 nucleotide sequence: TGCGCCAGCAGCTTGTCCCCGCCAGGGACTAATGAAAAACTGTTTTTT. Protein sequence: CASSLSPPGTNEKLFF.

The chain uses TRBV5-1 and TRBJ1-3; 7 nucleotides align to TRBD1. CDR1 is SGHRS and CDR2 is YFSETQ in the germline V gene. The J segment lost 0 bases and the V segment lost 4 bases, leaving 4 bases of the junction unmatched. The CDR3 spans 15 residues. CDR3: CASSIGDSSGNTIYF. CDR3 coding DNA: TGCGCCAGCAGCATAGGGGACAGCTCTGGAAACACCATATATTTT.

J is TRBJ2-1 and V is TRBV7-9; the D call may be TRBD1 or TRBD2 (5 bases each). The germline CDR1 and CDR2 sequences are SEHNR and FQNEAQ (reference sequence). Between the trimmed V and J ends, which lost 6 bases and 5 bases, there was a span of 14 bases. This CDR3 has 14 residues. CDR3 loop: CASREAGTHNEQFF. DNA for the CDR3: TGTGCCAGCAGAGAAGCAGGGACCCACAATGAGCAGTTCTTC.

The rearrangement links TRBV2 to TRBJ1-6; D unresolved. This CDR3 has 13 amino acids. Germline V lookup: CDR1 SNHLY, CDR2 FYNNEI. Trimming stripped 10 bases from V and 7 bases from J, with 14 bases between. The CDR3 sequence is CATTMTENSPLHF. In nucleotides, the CDR3 is TGTGCCACCACCATGACGGAGAATTCACCCCTCCACTTT.

The chain uses TRBV7-2 and TRBJ1-2; D unclear. Germline V gives CDR1 SGHTA, CDR2 FQGNSA. The CDR3 spans 13 residues. Deletions cut 2 bases from V and 3 bases from J, with 7 bases between. The DNA for the CDR3 is TGTGCCAGCAGCTTAACTTGGGACTATGGCTACACCTTC. This codes for CASSLTWDYGYTF.

The chain employs TRBV9 and TRBJ2-3; D possibly corresponds to TRBD1 (5 bases). The CDR3 is made up of 17 amino acids. Between the trimmed V and J ends, which lost 0 bases and 0 bases, there was a span of 14 bases. Germline V gene lookup returns CDR1 SGDLS and CDR2 YYNGEE. CDR3: CASSVGQRSRSTDTQYF. CDR3 sequence (DNA): TGTGCCAGCAGCGTAGGACAGAGAAGTAGAAGCACAGATACGCAGTATTTT.

The chain is built from TRBV18 and TRBJ2-3; D is undetermined. Germline V gives CDR1 KGHSH, CDR2 LQKENI. Trimming removed 6 bases at V and 3 bases at J, with 13 bases between. CDR3 length: 14 residues. CDR3 loop: CASSPPSGTDTQYF. CDR3 sequence (DNA): TGTGCCAGCTCTCCCCCATCGGGTACAGATACGCAGTATTTT. Looking up the rest from reference TRBV18 and TRBJ2-3 gives the full variable domain: NAGVMQNPRHLVRRRGQEARLRCSPMKGHSHVYWYRQLPEEGLKFMVYLQKENIIDESGMPKERFSAEFPKEGPSILRIQQVVRGDSAAYFCASSPPSGTDTQYFGPGTRLTVL.

The chain carries TRBV28 and TRBJ2-5; maybe TRBD1 (6 bases). Deletions cut 2 bases from V and 2 bases from J, with 9 bases between. CDR3 length equals 14 residues. CDR1 and CDR2 from the germline V gene are MDHEN and SYDVKM. CDR3 coding DNA: TGTGCCAGCAGTTTAAGTCAGGGGCAAGAGACCCAGTACTTC. Translated: CASSLSQGQETQYF.

The genes are TRBV19 and TRBJ2-5, with D unclear. Germline CDR1 reads LNHDA; CDR2 reads SQIVND (reference sequence). V was trimmed by 3 bases and J by 2 bases, leaving 10 bases between them. The CDR3 sequence is 14 residues long. For the CDR3, the DNA is TGTGCCAGTAGTATTCAGGCCTCGCAAGAGACCCAGTACTTC. This gives the protein CASSIQASQETQYF.